Following are 12 T cell receptor beta chains from one sample sequenced in a study of blood T cell repertoires in COVID-19. Sequencing used immunoSEQ multiplex PCR; TCRdb keeps in-frame clones, though not all of them. The sample lists about 120,000 clones; 65% to 90% were seen once. The sample consisted of peripheral blood. The receptor source for this set is an elderly man with active or convalescent COVID-19.

J is TRBJ2-7 and V is TRBV5-1; 7 positions agree with TRBD1. The CDR3 spans 14 residues. Germline CDR1 is SGHRS and CDR2 is YFSETQ. Trimming took 4 bases from V and 1 from J; bases not matched to a gene: 5. The CDR3 region is CASSPGQASYEQYF. The CDR3 coding sequence is TGCGCCAGCAGCCCCGGACAGGCATCCTACGAGCAGTACTTC.

This chain links TRBV4-1 with TRBJ1-1, with D possibly TRBD1 on 5 matching bases. Germline assignment: CDR1 MGHRA and CDR2 YSYEKL. The CDR3 contains 18 residues. V was pared by 0 bases and J by 1 base, with 18 bases between. The CDR3 nucleotides read TGCGCCAGCAGCCAAGATCGATTTGGATTCGGGGGGAACACTGAAGCTTTCTTT. It codes for CASSQDRFGFGGNTEAFF.

The J gene is TRBJ1-2, the V gene TRBV6-5, with D perhaps matching TRBD1 (5 bases). The CDR3 length is 15 residues. V was trimmed by 2 bases and J by 4 bases, leaving 14 bases between them. CDR1 MNHEY and CDR2 SVGAGI come from the germline V gene. The CDR3 spells CASSYLVGQGYGYTF. The CDR3, as DNA: TGTGCCAGCAGTTACCTCGTTGGCCAGGGCTATGGCTACACCTTC.

This chain connects TRBV5-4 to TRBJ2-1, with 9 bases lining up with TRBD1. Looked up from germline, CDR1 is SGHNT and CDR2 is YYREEE (reference sequence). V was clipped by 7 bases and J by 6 bases; unmatched bases: 8. This CDR3 spans 14 amino acids. The CDR3 spells CASGTGSGPNEQFF. The CDR3 DNA follows: TGTGCCAGCGGGACAGGGAGCGGTCCCAATGAGCAGTTCTTC.

The chain has TRBV7-2 and TRBJ2-1; D might be TRBD2 (5 bases). The CDR3 is made up of 15 amino acids. The germline CDR1 and CDR2 sequences are SGHTA and FQGNSA. The ends were cut back, 5 bases at V and 5 bases at J, with 16 bases in the middle. The CDR3: CASSPRVRVHNEQFF. DNA of the CDR3: TGTGCCAGCAGCCCGCGGGTAAGGGTCCACAATGAGCAGTTCTTC.

This chain joins TRBV3-1 (or the pseudogene TRBV3-2) and TRBJ1-2; weak D call: TRBD1 (6 bases). There are 13 residues in the CDR3. Germline V gene lookup returns CDR1 LGHDT and CDR2 YNNKEL (reference sequence). V was shortened by 1 base and J by 5 bases, with 8 bases between the two germline ends. The CDR3: CASSQGTAYGYTF. The CDR3 coding sequence is TGTGCCAGCAGCCAAGGGACAGCTTATGGCTACACCTTC.

This sequence joins TRBV5-1 and TRBJ2-1; D gene unclear. This CDR3 has 14 residues. Germline assignment: CDR1 SGHRS and CDR2 YFSETQ. Trimming left V 4 bases short and J 0 bases short, with 8 bases between. CDR3 sequence (DNA): TGCGCCAGCAGCCAATTTGTCTCCTACAATGAGCAGTTCTTC. Its protein is CASSQFVSYNEQFF.

This clone was counted once. The chain has TRBV12-3 or TRBV12-4 and TRBJ2-2; D call uncertain. CDR3 size: 11 residues. V shed 2 bases and J shed 8 bases, with 3 bases lying between them. CDR3 in amino acids: CASSLRGELFF. CDR3 bases: TGTGCCAGCAGTTTACGGGGGGAGCTGTTTTTT.

This sequence joins TRBV12-5 and TRBJ2-7; D may be TRBD1 (6 bases). The V gene's germline CDR1 is LGHNT and CDR2 FRNRAP. V was clipped by 4 bases and J by 2 bases, with 12 bases between them. The CDR3 has 14 residues. The CDR3 sequence: CASGSGTRAYEQYF. Written as DNA, the CDR3 is TGTGCTAGTGGTTCCGGGACAAGAGCCTACGAGCAGTACTTC.

V and J are TRBV15 and TRBJ1-4, with D perhaps matching TRBD1 (6 bases). Germline V lookup: CDR1 LNHNV, CDR2 YYDKDF (reference sequence). The CDR3 extends over 17 amino acids. The V end was cut by 0 bases, the J end by 8 bases, with 19 bases between. CDR3 in amino acids: CATSRDPPGVRREKLFF. The CDR3 bases are TGTGCCACCAGCAGAGATCCCCCAGGGGTCCGGAGGGAAAAACTGTTTTTT.

The genes are TRBV3-1 (or the pseudogene TRBV3-2) and TRBJ1-1, with 9 bases lining up with TRBD1. Germline trimming cut 6 bases from V and 1 base from J; bases unmatched to any gene: 9. From germline, CDR1 is LGHDT and CDR2 YNNKEL (reference sequence). CDR3 length equals 16 residues. The CDR3 region has the DNA TGTGCCAGCAGACCGGACAGGGGTGCCTGGAACACTGAAGCTTTCTTT. This gives the protein CASRPDRGAWNTEAFF.

V gene TRBV5-1 combines with J gene TRBJ2-7, with TRBD2 identical over 9 bases. CDR1 and CDR2 (germline): SGHRS, YFSETQ. The CDR3 extends over 15 amino acids. The J segment lost 3 bases and the V segment lost 1 base, leaving 5 bases of the junction unmatched. CDR3 sequence (DNA): TGCGCCAGCAGCTTGACTAGCGGGCCCTACTACGAGCAGTACTTC. As protein: CASSLTSGPYYEQYF.